The TCR beta chain under discussion was sequenced for a study of Ad26.COV2.S vaccination and SARS-CoV-2 variants. Noted treatment: roughly 19 received Ad26.COV2.S at low or high dose, single or two shots; about 5 received placebo; per-sample allocation not given. Sampling happened 63 days after the first vaccine or placebo injection. Wuhan-strain spike was delivered by a replication-incompetent Ad26 vector. The CDR3 covers 12 residues. Trimming at V came to 5 bases and at J to 8 bases, leaving 3 bases not matched to a gene. The germline CDR1 and CDR2 sequences are MNHEY and SMNVEV (reference sequence). Clones were sequenced by immunoSEQ multiplex PCR, and TCRdb holds only the in-frame ones, with some missing. The table lists approximately 400,000 clones, about four fifths of them singletons.

Specimen: peripheral blood, collected in a trial of Ad26.COV2.S vaccine versus placebo. This chain links TRBV27 with TRBJ2-1, with 7 bases identical to TRBD1. This TCR derives from a person between 18 and 60 years old who received the Ad26.COV2.S COVID-19 vaccine or a placebo. CDR3 sequence (DNA): TGTGCCAGCAGTAACAGGGGCGATGAGCAGTTCTTC. It codes for CASSNRGDEQFF.